This T cell receptor beta chain was found in a study of blood T cells in healthy people across ages. Study background: Every two T cells gave about one barcoded beta molecule via template switching.

This clonotype has just one count. Its antigen is currently unknown. The junction does not match germline at one end; this may be a read error. The CDR3 consists of 16 residues. Germline CDR1 and CDR2: SGHTA and FQGTGA. PCR was performed a second time for roughly 7 to 11 cycles using a sample-barcoded 5' primer and a J-beta primer mix. Via MiXCR, TCRdb re-called the 5' RACE reads, giving one row per CDR3 protein. The repertoire has roughly 900,000 distinct CDR3 sequences, roughly 52% of them found once; the top ten carry 10% to 15%. Russia was home to the donors, healthy Caucasian individuals aged about 6 to 90. Points from the study as a whole: Higher diversity and more naive CD4+ cells were features of long-lived donors, compared to aged donors. Per-million-T-cell TCR beta diversity fell roughly linearly with age.

V is TRBV7-3 and J is TRBJ2-3; 11 bases match TRBD2. This TCR was recovered from a man aged 25-45 years in good health. Material for sequencing was blood. The CDR3 coding sequence is TGTGTCAGCAGCTTCGGAAATAGCGGGGGGGAAGATACGCAGTATTTT. Amino acid sequence: CVSSFGNSGGEDTQYF.